Below are 3 T cell receptor beta chains sequenced from a single sample in a study of blood T cell repertoires in COVID-19 (dated by TCRdb to 2018 to 2021). The library was prepared using the immunoSEQ multiplex PCR assay. TCRdb's version of the immuneACCESS table is confined to in-frame rearrangements and falls short of the full clone set. An unresolved V gene accounts for under half of the shortfall where checked; the remainder is of unknown origin. For this sample the table gives 400,000 to 550,000 clones, of which roughly 91% were detected only once. Clones ranked in the top ten supply approximately 4.3% of the sample. Sample: peripheral blood. All receptors come from a woman in her 30s with acute or convalescent COVID-19.

Details on this clone: This specimen includes other DNA sequences encoding the same CDR3. In DNA form, the CDR3 reads TGTGCCAGCAGTCTTTGGACTAGCGGGGGCTCAGATACGCAGTATTTT. Encoded protein: CASSLWTSGGSDTQYF. This chain joins TRBV28 and TRBJ2-3; TRBD2 matches 13 bases. The CDR3 is 16 residues long. CDR1 and CDR2 (germline): MDHEN, SYDVKM. The trim removed 5 bases at V and 4 bases at J, leaving 6 bases unmatched.

The V call is TRBV4-2, the J call TRBJ1-5; D unclear. Germline CDR1 and CDR2: LGHNA and YNFKEQ. The germline V and J ends were trimmed by 3 bases and 0 bases, with 18 bases remaining between them. This CDR3 comprises 18 residues. Here the CDR3 reads CASSHGLTGVYSNQPQHF. As DNA, the CDR3 is TGTGCCAGCAGCCACGGGCTTACGGGAGTATATAGCAATCAGCCCCAGCATTTT.

The chain combines TRBV28 with TRBJ1-4; TRBD1 is a possible D gene (6 bases). This CDR3 comprises 16 residues. Germline V gene lookup returns CDR1 MDHEN and CDR2 SYDVKM. V was clipped by 1 base and J by 4 bases, with 13 bases between them. The CDR3 reads CASSLSQTGSNEKLFF. CDR3 bases: TGTGCCAGCAGTTTATCCCAGACAGGTAGTAATGAAAAACTGTTTTTT.